These 27 T cell receptor beta chains were all obtained from the same sample, sequenced in a study of cytomegalovirus exposure and HLA in healthy donors. This PCR relied on a set of 60 Vbeta primers and 13 Jbeta primers. Clones were sequenced by immunoSEQ multiplex PCR, and TCRdb holds only the in-frame ones, with some missing. The data contain 99,000 or so clones, roughly 13% of them singletons. Sequenced sample: PBMCs. Receptors originate from a man aged 40-49 years in good health and CMV-seropositive.

This clone was counted only a few times. J is TRBJ2-7 and V is TRBV10-3, with 9 nucleotides matching TRBD2. CDR1 ENHRY and CDR2 SYGVKD come from the germline V gene. V gave up 2 bases and J gave up 9 bases; unmatched junction bases: 8. This CDR3 is built from 14 residues. The CDR3 DNA reads TGTGCCATCAGTGAGGGGGCGGGAGGGCCTTGGCAGTACTTC. It codes for CAISEGAGGPWQYF.

This clone was detected only a few times. In DNA, the CDR3 is TGTGCCACCTCAAAGGCGGACCAAGAGACCCAGTACTTC. It translates to CATSKADQETQYF. The chain recombines TRBV27 with TRBJ2-5; no definite D call. V gave up 10 bases and J gave up 0 bases, with 12 bases separating them. The germline CDR1 and CDR2 sequences are MNHEY and SMNVEV (reference sequence). The CDR3 contains 13 residues.

The chain has TRBV27 and TRBJ2-1; TRBD2 matches at 7 bases. The V and J ends lost 5 bases and 8 bases, in that order; junction bases with no gene match: 6. Per germline, CDR1 MNHEY and CDR2 SMNVEV (reference sequence). The CDR3 sequence is 13 residues long. The CDR3 protein is CASSRGSSDEQFF. In DNA form, the CDR3 reads TGTGCCAGCAGTCGCGGGAGTAGCGATGAGCAGTTCTTC.

This clone was detected a few times. V usage is TRBV29-1 and J usage is TRBJ1-2; 7 nucleotides align to TRBD1. CDR1 and CDR2 (germline): SQVTM, ANQGSEA. Trimming cost V 4 bases and J 6 bases; bases outside gene matches: 8. The CDR3 sequence is 13 residues long. The CDR3 is CSVGQGGLDGYTF. The CDR3, as DNA: TGCAGCGTTGGACAGGGTGGTTTGGATGGCTACACCTTC.

This sequence joins TRBV6-1 and TRBJ2-1, with D possibly matching TRBD1 (6 bases). CDR1 and CDR2 (germline): MNHNS, SASEGT. The CDR3 consists of 10 residues. Trimming left V 6 bases short and J 15 bases short, with 12 bases between. The CDR3 bases are TGTGCCAGCAGCACAGGGATTACGTTCTTC. This codes for CASSTGITFF.

The rearrangement links TRBV6-5 to TRBJ1-2; 9 bases fit TRBD1. Losses at the gene ends were 2 bases for V and 4 bases for J; bases not matched to a gene: 8. There are 16 residues in the CDR3. Per the germline V gene, CDR1 is MNHEY and CDR2 is SVGAGI. CDR3 sequence: CASSYVGQGSGYGYTF. The CDR3 DNA reads TGTGCCAGCAGTTACGTGGGACAGGGATCAGGCTATGGCTACACCTTC.

This clone was found a few times. The chain uses TRBV7-2 and TRBJ2-7; the match to TRBD2 covers 8 bases. The CDR3 is 16 residues long. Germline-derived CDR1 and CDR2 are SGHTA and FQGNSA. Trimming removed 2 bases from V and 4 bases from J; junction bases left unmatched: 10. This CDR3 is CASSLSLGLEGYEQYF. The CDR3 DNA follows: TGTGCCAGCAGCTTAAGTTTGGGACTAGAGGGTTACGAGCAGTACTTC. Drawing the rest from reference TRBV7-2 and TRBJ2-7, the complete variable domain is GAGVSQSPSNKVTEKGKDVELRCDPISGHTALYWYRQSLGQGLEFLIYFQGNSAPDKSGLPSDRFSAERTGGSVSTLTIQRTQQEDSAVYLCASSLSLGLEGYEQYFGPGTRLTVT.

CDR3 residues: CASSPTTLAGGLLYEQYF. CDR3 sequence (DNA): TGTGCCAGCTCTCCTACGACCCTAGCGGGAGGGCTTCTCTACGAGCAGTACTTC. The genes are TRBV18 and TRBJ2-7; 12 nucleotides align to TRBD2. From germline, CDR1 is KGHSH and CDR2 LQKENI. V dropped 6 bases and J dropped 3; count of bases not matched to a gene: 15. The CDR3 extends over 18 amino acids.

The chain links TRBV9 to TRBJ2-1; maybe TRBD2 (5 bases). This CDR3 contains 15 residues. Between the trimmed V and J ends, which lost 4 bases and 8 bases, there was a span of 19 bases. Germline V CDR1 and CDR2: SGDLS, YYNGEE. CDR3: CASSPNLGLADEQFF. The CDR3 nucleotides read TGTGCCAGCAGCCCCAACCTCGGGCTAGCCGATGAGCAGTTCTTC.

The chain carries TRBV27 and TRBJ2-7, with 8 bases identical to TRBD1. Germline V lookup: CDR1 MNHEY, CDR2 SMNVEV (reference sequence). Trimming cost V 3 bases and J 1 base; bases outside gene matches: 5. The CDR3 is 15 amino acids. In DNA, the CDR3 is TGTGCCAGCAGTTTGACAGGGGTGAGTTCCTACGAGCAGTACTTC. This gives the protein CASSLTGVSSYEQYF.

The chain has TRBV27 and TRBJ2-6; TRBD1 matches 8 bases. The CDR3 is 21 residues long. Looked up from germline, CDR1 is MNHEY and CDR2 is SMNVEV (reference sequence). The ends lost 4 bases at V and 0 bases at J; junction bases unmatched: 17. The DNA of the CDR3 is TGTGCCAGCAGTTCACTATCACTGGGCCGGGACAGGAGCTCTGGGGCCAACGTCCTGACTTTC. Its protein is CASSSLSLGRDRSSGANVLTF.

This clone has more than one count but fewer than ten. The rearrangement joins TRBV9 to TRBJ2-7; D is ambiguous. Germline CDR1 SGDLS, CDR2 YYNGEE. The length of the CDR3 is 13 residues. V was trimmed by 4 bases and J by 3 bases, leaving 11 bases between them. CDR3 nucleotides: TGTGCCAGCAGCTCCACCCCGGGCTACGAGCAGTACTTC. Its protein product is CASSSTPGYEQYF.

A few counts support this clone. The chain joins TRBV28 to TRBJ1-1; 9 positions agree with TRBD1. From germline, CDR1 is MDHEN and CDR2 SYDVKM. This CDR3 spans 15 amino acids. J lost 7 bases, V lost 6 bases, and 12 bases had no gene match. CDR3 DNA sequence: TGTGCCAGCAGACTGACAGGGGGGTATAGGGTTGAAGCTTTCTTT. It encodes CASRLTGGYRVEAFF.

The gene calls are TRBV7-8 and TRBJ2-7; perhaps TRBD2 as D (5 bases). This CDR3 has 15 residues. Between the trimmed V and J ends, which lost 1 base and 4 bases, there was a span of 14 bases. Germline V gene data show CDR1 as SGHVS and CDR2 as FQNEAQ. Here the CDR3 DNA reads TGTGCCAGCAGCTTAGGCAGGCGACTAACATACGAGCAGTACTTC. As protein: CASSLGRRLTYEQYF.

This clone turned up a few times. This sequence joins TRBV5-5 and TRBJ1-1; 11 bases are shared with TRBD1. With 4 bases clipped from V and 5 bases from J, the junction kept 4 bases outside the gene matches. CDR3 size: 14 residues. Germline loops: CDR1 SGHKS, CDR2 YYEKEE (reference sequence). CDR3 loop: CASSQDRGRTEAFF. In nucleotides, the CDR3 is TGTGCCAGCAGCCAGGACAGGGGGCGGACTGAAGCTTTCTTT.

The V gene is TRBV27, the J gene TRBJ2-7; 13 nucleotides agree with TRBD2. The CDR3 length is 14 residues. Germline values: CDR1 MNHEY, CDR2 SMNVEV (reference sequence). Losses at the gene ends were 6 bases for V and 6 bases for J; bases not matched to a gene: 5. The DNA of the CDR3 is TGTGCCAGCAGCTCCGGGACTAGCGGGATCGAGCAGTACTTC. This codes for CASSSGTSGIEQYF.

About this clone: At one of its ends the junction is not consistent with the germline gene, which may arise from a read error. CDR3 DNA sequence: TGCGCCAGAAGCTTGCCCGGGAGCGCTGAAGCTTTCTTT. This codes for CARSLPGSAEAFF. This chain joins TRBV5-1 and TRBJ1-1, with unresolved D. The CDR3 covers 13 residues. Per germline, CDR1 SGHRS and CDR2 YFSETQ.

This clone was observed a handful of times. The J gene is TRBJ2-5, the V gene TRBV6-5, with D tentatively TRBD2 (6 bases). Germline loops: CDR1 MNHEY, CDR2 SVGAGI. V lost 8 bases, J lost 5 bases, and 15 bases lay in between. The length of the CDR3 is 13 residues. CDR3 sequence (DNA): TGTGCCAGCTCCGGGACTGAACGGGAGACCCAGTACTTC. Translation: CASSGTERETQYF.

This clone was seen a few times. The chain has TRBV7-9 and TRBJ2-1; 14 positions match TRBD2. CDR3 length: 17 residues. The germline V gene has CDR1 SEHNR and CDR2 FQNEAQ (reference sequence). Germline trimming cut 5 bases from V and 7 bases from J; bases unmatched to any gene: 10. CDR3 in DNA: TGTGCCAGCAGCGAACTCAGGGGACTAGCGGGGGTGAATGAGCAGTTCTTC. Amino acids: CASSELRGLAGVNEQFF.

This clone has only a few counts. V usage is TRBV29-1 and J usage is TRBJ2-5; 10 bases line up with TRBD2. Germline V gives CDR1 SQVTM, CDR2 ANQGSEA. CDR3 length: 14 amino acids. With V trimmed by 8 bases and J by 1 base, 7 bases remained unmatched. In DNA form, the CDR3 reads TGCAGCACTGAGACTAGCGGGTCCCAAGAGACCCAGTACTTC. Translating gives CSTETSGSQETQYF.

V gene TRBV19 combines with J gene TRBJ2-1, with D possibly being TRBD2 (6 bases). V was cut by 5 bases and J by 0 bases, with 17 bases left in between. Germline loops: CDR1 LNHDA, CDR2 SQIVND (reference sequence). This CDR3 is 17 amino acids long. CDR3 loop: CASSPWRGRSSYNEQFF. CDR3 DNA sequence: TGTGCCAGTAGTCCCTGGAGGGGCCGGAGCTCCTACAATGAGCAGTTCTTC.

V is TRBV11-2 and J is TRBJ2-7, with 9 nucleotides matching TRBD1. This CDR3 region has 13 residues. CDR1 is SGHAT and CDR2 is FQNNGV in the germline V gene. The V and J ends lost 3 bases and 6 bases, in that order; junction bases with no gene match: 3. CDR3 sequence: CASSLDRGPEQYF. CDR3 nucleotide sequence: TGTGCCAGCAGCTTGGACAGGGGTCCCGAGCAGTACTTC.

This clone was recorded a few times. The chain employs TRBV30 and TRBJ2-1; D remains ambiguous. The germline V and J ends were trimmed by 1 base and 9 bases, with 7 bases remaining between them. The CDR3 extends over 11 amino acids. From germline, CDR1 is GTSNPN and CDR2 SVGIG (reference sequence). CDR3: CAWSARFEQFF. CDR3 nucleotides: TGTGCCTGGAGTGCTAGGTTTGAGCAGTTCTTC.

CDR3 DNA sequence: TGTGCCAGCAAGGCCGGGACTAGCGGGAGGGATGAGCAGTTCTTC. It translates to CASKAGTSGRDEQFF. V gene TRBV2 combines with J gene TRBJ2-1; 16 bases map to TRBD2. V was clipped by 7 bases and J by 8 bases; unmatched bases: 5. The CDR3 extends over 15 amino acids. From germline, CDR1 is SNHLY and CDR2 FYNNEI.

The chain couples TRBV7-9 to TRBJ2-5; 8 bases agree with TRBD1. The ends lost 5 bases at V and 2 bases at J; junction bases unmatched: 4. This CDR3 has 14 amino acids. Germline V gene sequence: CDR1 SEHNR, CDR2 FQNEAQ (reference sequence). The CDR3 region is CASSSQGAQETQYF. CDR3 nucleotide sequence: TGTGCCAGCAGCAGCCAGGGGGCGCAAGAGACCCAGTACTTC.

As for this clone: This CDR3 is missing its conserved last phenylalanine or tryptophan, likely due to a read error. It is unclear where the CDR3 begins or ends on the DNA, so no DNA is shown, and the CDR3 is as TCRdb lists it. The chain couples TRBV6-1 to TRBJ1-5; the table's D call of TRBD1 was not tested on the DNA. The germline V gene encodes CDR1 MNHNS and CDR2 SASEGT. The CDR3 spans 14 amino acids, including both terminal residues. The CDR3 loop is CASSVAGGSQPKHL.

This clone was seen a few times. The chain combines TRBV27 with TRBJ2-7; a weak D match, TRBD2 (6 bases). In germline, CDR1 is MNHEY, CDR2 SMNVEV (reference sequence). The CDR3 runs 12 residues. V was cut by 3 bases and J by 7 bases, with 10 bases left in between. The CDR3, as DNA: TGTGCCAGCAGTTTCGGGGCGGGGGAGCAGTACTTC. Its protein product is CASSFGAGEQYF.